These 16 T cell receptor beta chains originate from one sample sequenced in a study of technical replicates of blood from a few donors. The table came from immunoSEQ multiplex PCR; TCRdb's copy has only in-frame clones and leaves some out. The table records approximately 81,000 clones, roughly four fifths of them present only once. The sequenced sample consisted of PBMCs. These receptors all come from a human donor in good health. Some clones in this sample may be carry-over from other donors' samples.

This chain connects TRBV7-2 to TRBJ2-5, with TRBD2 matching 8 bases. Looked up from germline, CDR1 is SGHTA and CDR2 is FQGNSA. CDR3 size: 18 residues. V dropped 0 bases and J dropped 7; count of bases not matched to a gene: 16. The CDR3 region has the DNA TGTGCCAGCAGCTTAGCCCTCGGGGGGCGGGGGGACTCGGGGACCCAGTACTTC. Translating it yields CASSLALGGRGDSGTQYF. Full variable domain (missing parts from reference TRBV7-2 and TRBJ2-5): GAGVSQSPSNKVTEKGKDVELRCDPISGHTALYWYRQSLGQGLEFLIYFQGNSAPDKSGLPSDRFSAERTGGSVSTLTIQRTQQEDSAVYLCASSLALGGRGDSGTQYFGPGTRLLVL.

The chain carries TRBV4-1 and TRBJ2-1, with 7 bases lining up with TRBD1. The CDR3 covers 19 residues. Per germline, CDR1 MGHRA and CDR2 YSYEKL. V was clipped by 4 bases and J by 5 bases; unmatched bases: 20. CDR3 loop: CASSREGARGWDADNEQFF. The CDR3 DNA reads TGCGCCAGCAGCCGCGAGGGGGCTAGGGGGTGGGACGCGGACAATGAGCAGTTCTTC.

The V call is TRBV5-4, the J call TRBJ2-1, with TRBD2 identical over 7 bases. V gave up 3 bases and J gave up 4 bases; unmatched junction bases: 7. Germline CDR1 and CDR2: SGHNT and YYREEE (reference sequence). This CDR3 contains 15 residues. This CDR3 reads CASSYPAGDYNEQFF. DNA of the CDR3: TGTGCCAGCAGCTACCCGGCGGGGGATTACAATGAGCAGTTCTTC.

V usage is TRBV4-1 and J usage is TRBJ2-3; 8 bases line up with TRBD2. CDR3 length equals 15 residues. Losses at the gene ends were 1 base for V and 4 bases for J; bases not matched to a gene: 4. Germline CDR1 is MGHRA and CDR2 is YSYEKL. The chain's CDR3 is CASSQVGLAPDTQYF. The DNA of the CDR3 is TGCGCCAGCAGCCAAGTAGGACTAGCTCCAGATACGCAGTATTTT.

The chain uses TRBV2 and TRBJ2-7; 8 nucleotides agree with TRBD1. Per the germline V gene, CDR1 is SNHLY and CDR2 is FYNNEI. The junction had 3 bases not matched to a gene; V was cut back by 2 bases and J by 0 bases. This CDR3 has 15 amino acids. Written as DNA, the CDR3 is TGTGCCAGCAGTGAACCGGGACAGGCCTCCTACGAGCAGTACTTC. Translated, it gives CASSEPGQASYEQYF.

The rearrangement uses TRBV27 and TRBJ1-5, with no clear D. The V end was cut by 5 bases, the J end by 4 bases, with 9 bases between. The germline CDR1 and CDR2 sequences are MNHEY and SMNVEV (reference sequence). There are 13 residues in the CDR3. CDR3 bases: TGTGCCAGCAGTCAACAGAGTAATCAGCCCCAGCATTTT. Protein sequence: CASSQQSNQPQHF.

This clone has a handful of counts. The J gene is TRBJ2-4, the V gene TRBV11-2; maybe TRBD2 (7 bases). The germline CDR1 and CDR2 sequences are SGHAT and FQNNGV. The CDR3 extends over 19 amino acids. Trimming left V 5 bases short and J 1 base short, with 24 bases between. The CDR3 DNA sequence: TGTGCCAGCAGCCCATCTCGCGGGGGCCTCCGTATGGCCAAAAACATTCAGTACTTC. It codes for CASSPSRGGLRMAKNIQYF.

This clone is a singleton in its sample. This rearrangement joins TRBV9 to TRBJ2-7; weak D call: TRBD2 (6 bases). V was pared by 4 bases and J by 2 bases, with 16 bases between. CDR3 size: 15 residues. Germline V gene sequence: CDR1 SGDLS, CDR2 YYNGEE. The CDR3 sequence: CASSYTSSEAYEQYF. The CDR3 DNA reads as TGTGCCAGCAGCTATACCTCTAGCGAGGCCTACGAGCAGTACTTC.

This sequence joins TRBV4-1 and TRBJ2-5, with D tentatively TRBD1 (6 bases). This CDR3 has 14 residues. Trimming stripped 6 bases from V and 5 bases from J, with 16 bases between. CDR1 and CDR2 (germline): MGHRA, YSYEKL. The CDR3 DNA is TGCGCCAGCAGACCTGTAGGACAGATTGAGACCCAGTACTTC. It is translated as CASRPVGQIETQYF.

The V gene is TRBV30, the J gene TRBJ1-4; 7 bases match TRBD1. Germline loops: CDR1 GTSNPN, CDR2 SVGIG (reference sequence). This CDR3 is 15 amino acids long. Trimming removed 0 bases from V and 7 bases from J; junction bases left unmatched: 8. The CDR3 nucleotides are TGTGCCTGGAGTGTGTCAACAGGGGAGATTGAAAAACTGTTTTTT. Protein product: CAWSVSTGEIEKLFF.

V is TRBV6-6 and J is TRBJ1-4; D gene unclear. The CDR3 is made up of 15 amino acids. Germline CDR1 and CDR2: MNHNY and SVGAGI (reference sequence). V lost 5 bases and J 3 bases, leaving 13 bases between the germline ends. CDR3 sequence (DNA): TGTGCCAGCAGTCAGGAAAGAAAGGCTAATGAAAAACTGTTTTTT. Protein sequence: CASSQERKANEKLFF.

The chain uses TRBV12-5 and TRBJ1-4; D unclear. Trimming removed 7 bases from V and 5 bases from J, with 5 bases in between. CDR3 length: 11 residues. Germline lookup yields CDR1 LGHNT and CDR2 FRNRAP. Here the CDR3 reads CASALNEKLFF. In DNA, the CDR3 is TGTGCTAGTGCCCTGAATGAAAAACTGTTTTTT.

The chain employs TRBV27 and TRBJ1-2, with D hard to call. The V gene lost 4 bases and the J gene lost 2 bases, with 8 bases spanning the gap. The CDR3 is made up of 13 amino acids. CDR1 is MNHEY and CDR2 is SMNVEV in the germline V gene (reference sequence). As DNA, the CDR3 is TGTGCCAGCAGTTACCAGATCAACTATGGCTACACCTTC. It encodes CASSYQINYGYTF.

The rearrangement joins TRBV5-5 to TRBJ1-1; maybe TRBD1 (6 bases). V lost 2 bases, J lost 1 base, and 15 bases lay in between. Germline CDR1 SGHKS, CDR2 YYEKEE (reference sequence). The CDR3 is 16 amino acids. The CDR3 DNA follows: TGTGCCAGCAGCTTAATCCCGGGACACAAGAACACTGAAGCTTTCTTT. Translated, it gives CASSLIPGHKNTEAFF.

This clone has only a few counts. The chain links TRBV5-6 to TRBJ2-7; TRBD2 aligns across 12 bases. The CDR3 totals 18 residues. Germline CDR1 SGHDT, CDR2 YYEEEE. J was trimmed by 2 bases and V by 4 bases; bases with no gene match: 13. The CDR3 reads CASSPLKRLAGAPYEQYF. In DNA form, the CDR3 reads TGTGCCAGCAGCCCTCTCAAGAGACTAGCGGGAGCACCCTACGAGCAGTACTTC.

With respect to this clone: One end of the junction varies from germline; a read error may be responsible. This CDR3 is CASSLLGGPQGTQYF. CDR3 DNA sequence: TGTGCCAGCAGTCTCCTAGGAGGCCCGCAAGGGACCCAGTACTTC. The V call is TRBV27, the J call TRBJ2-5; D might be TRBD2 (5 bases). The CDR3 runs 15 residues. The germline gives CDR1 MNHEY, CDR2 SMNVEV (reference sequence).